Listed below are T cell receptor beta chains from one sample, sequenced in a study of blood T cell repertoires in COVID-19. TCRdb keeps only in-frame clones here, not all; method: immunoSEQ multiplex PCR. The table includes tens of thousands of clones, approximately 86% detected once. The sample comprised peripheral blood. These TCRs come from a man between 65 and 80 years old with acute or convalescent COVID-19. Both conserved end residues are part of each CDR3. D genes are given only for firm matches. Clone sizes are given selectively: once, few, many, or a class where the clone is expanded.

D gene,J gene,V gene,clone size,CDR3 DNA,CDR3 protein
-,TRBJ1-6,TRBV5-1,-,TGCGCCAGTACCACAGGACCTACAGATAATTCACCCCTCCACTTT,CASTTGPTDNSPLHF
TRBD2,TRBJ2-1,TRBV28,-,TGTGCCAGCAGTCTCACTAGCGGGGGCTACAATGAGCAGTTCTTC,CASSLTSGGYNEQFF
-,TRBJ1-5,TRBV30,-,TGTGCCTGGAGTGTCGACAATAGCAATCAGCCCCAGCATTTT,CAWSVDNSNQPQHF
-,TRBJ2-1,TRBV28,-,TGTGCCAGCAGTTTAACATACAATGAGCAGTTCTTC,CASSLTYNEQFF
-,TRBJ2-6,TRBV19,-,TGTGCCAGTAGCCCTTCTGGGGCCAACGTCCTGACTTTC,CASSPSGANVLTF
-,TRBJ1-2,TRBV11-2,-,TGTGCCAGCAGCCCAGTCGGGGGTCGGGGCTACACCTTC,CASSPVGGRGYTF
TRBD2,TRBJ2-3,TRBV24-1,few,TGTGCCACCAGTGATGTGACTAGCGGGAGAACAGATACGCAGTATTTT,CATSDVTSGRTDTQYF
-,TRBJ1-5,TRBV4-3,-,TGCGCCAGCAGCCCAGGGAGGGCTTCCCCCCCTTATGGCAATCAGCCCCAGCATTTT,CASSPGRASPPYGNQPQHF
-,TRBJ1-1,TRBV28,-,TGTGCCAGCAGTTTAAGTTGGGGGGGCACTGAAGCTTTCTTT,CASSLSWGGTEAFF
-,TRBJ1-2,TRBV29-1,-,TGCAGCGTTGGTAGAGAAGCTAACTATGGCTACACCTTC,CSVGREANYGYTF
-,TRBJ2-3,TRBV3-1/TRBV3-2,-,TGTGCCAGCAGGCACAGTACTAGAGTAGCAGATACGCAGTATTTT,CASRHSTRVADTQYF
-,TRBJ1-3,TRBV11-3,-,TGTGCCAGCAGCTTAGAGGGTCAGGACACGGGGGGCTCTGGAAACACCATATATTTT,CASSLEGQDTGGSGNTIYF
-,TRBJ2-3,TRBV7-9,-,TGTGCCAGCAGCTTTATTCGGGAGACAGATACGCAGTATTTT,CASSFIRETDTQYF
-,TRBJ2-7,TRBV2,few,TGTGCCAGCAGTGATGAGGGCCATTCCTACGAGCAGTACTTC,CASSDEGHSYEQYF
TRBD1,TRBJ2-1,TRBV5-1,-,TGCGCCAGCAGCTTGGTCGTGACAGGGATCAATGAGCAGTTCTTC,CASSLVVTGINEQFF
TRBD2,TRBJ2-7,TRBV10-1,-,TGCGCCAGCAGCATAGCGGGAGGGCACGAGCAGTACTTC,CASSIAGGHEQYF
TRBD2,TRBJ2-2,TRBV10-2,-,TGCGCCAGCTCCCCAAGCGGGGGGCACACCGGGGAGCTGTTTTTT,CASSPSGGHTGELFF
-,TRBJ2-2,TRBV10-3,few,TGTGCCATCAGAGGACAGACGAACACCGGGGAGCTGTTTTTT,CAIRGQTNTGELFF
-,TRBJ1-5,TRBV7-2,-,TGTGCCAGCAGCTTACCGAGTCAGCCCCAGCATTTT,CASSLPSQPQHF
TRBD1,TRBJ1-3,TRBV10-3,-,TGTGCCATAGGGACAGCCGGAAACACCATATATTTT,CAIGTAGNTIYF
-,TRBJ1-3,TRBV6-2/TRBV6-3,-,TGTGCCAGCACCCCGGGGACTTCAGTTTACCTCGGAAACACCATATATTTT,CASTPGTSVYLGNTIYF
TRBD2,TRBJ2-2,TRBV6-2/TRBV6-3,-,TGTGCCACCAACCCGGGACTAGCGGGAGCGGGGGAGCTGTTTTTT,CATNPGLAGAGELFF
-,TRBJ1-2,TRBV5-1,-,TGCGCCAGCAGCTTGGACATTAGGAGCTATGGCTACACCTTC,CASSLDIRSYGYTF
-,TRBJ1-6,TRBV6-5,-,TGTGCCAGCAGTACAGACCCTAATTCACCCCTCCACTTT,CASSTDPNSPLHF
TRBD1,TRBJ2-7,TRBV29-1,few,TGCAGCGTGGTGACCGGACAGGGAGGAGAGCAGTACTTC,CSVVTGQGGEQYF
TRBD1,TRBJ1-5,TRBV28,few,TGTGCCAGCAGGAAGACCTCCGGGACAGTGATTAGCAATCAGCCCCAGCATTTT,CASRKTSGTVISNQPQHF
TRBD1,TRBJ2-1,TRBV6-5,once,TGTGCCAGCAGCCCCGGGACAGCAAAGTACAATGAGCAGTTCTTC,CASSPGTAKYNEQFF
-,TRBJ1-4,TRBV7-9,few,TGTGCCAGCAGCCCCCCGGACTGGGGAGGAGAAAAACTGTTTTTT,CASSPPDWGGEKLFF
-,TRBJ1-1,TRBV6-2/TRBV6-3,-,TGTGCCAGCAGTTACCGCCCGGCAGGGGAGAATGAAGCTTTCTTT,CASSYRPAGENEAFF
TRBD2,TRBJ2-7,TRBV7-2,-,TGTGCCAGCAGCCCAACGGGAGGGCGGCCAATCTACGAGCAGTACTTC,CASSPTGGRPIYEQYF
-,TRBJ1-1,TRBV18,once,TGTGCCAGCTCACCTAGTACCGAGACTGAAGCTTTCTTT,CASSPSTETEAFF
TRBD2,TRBJ2-1,TRBV5-1,-,TGCGCCAGCAGCTCCCAACCCAGCGGGGGAGGGGGGGAGCAGTTCTTC,CASSSQPSGGGGEQFF
TRBD1,TRBJ2-1,TRBV6-5,-,TGTGCCAGCAGTTATTCTCGGACAGGGGGCAAGGATGAGCAGTTCTTC,CASSYSRTGGKDEQFF
TRBD1,TRBJ1-6,TRBV7-8,-,TGTGCCAGCAGCCTCCCAGGGGGCTATAATTCACCCCTCCACTTT,CASSLPGGYNSPLHF
TRBD2,TRBJ2-7,TRBV10-3,-,TGTGCCTCGACTAGCGGGAGCTCCTACGAGCAGTACTTC,CASTSGSSYEQYF
-,TRBJ2-1,TRBV6-6,-,TGTGCCAGCAGTTACCTAGGGAGGTCCTCCTACAATGAGCAGTTCTTC,CASSYLGRSSYNEQFF
TRBD1,TRBJ2-2,TRBV2,-,TGTGCCTTCAAACAGGGGGACGCGAACACCGGGGAGCTGTTTTTT,CAFKQGDANTGELFF
-,TRBJ1-5,TRBV24-1,-,TGTGCCACCAGTGATTTGACAAACAATCAGCCCCAGCATTTT,CATSDLTNNQPQHF
-,TRBJ2-3,TRBV18,-,TGTGCCAGCTCACCGCCGGGAGCAGATACGCAGTATTTT,CASSPPGADTQYF
-,TRBJ1-1,TRBV28,few,TGTGCCAGCAGTTACGGGGGGGCTGAAGCTTTCTTT,CASSYGGAEAFF
TRBD1,TRBJ2-2,TRBV28,-,TGTGCCAGCAGTTGGACAGGCCGGAACACCGGGGAGCTGTTTTTT,CASSWTGRNTGELFF
TRBD2,TRBJ2-7,TRBV15,-,TGTGCCACCAGCCCTATAGCGGGAGGACCCACCGAGCAGTACTTC,CATSPIAGGPTEQYF
TRBD1,TRBJ2-1,TRBV10-3,-,TGTGCCATCAGTGAGGACAGGGTCGTTACTGAGCAGTTCTTC,CAISEDRVVTEQFF
TRBD1,TRBJ1-5,TRBV2,-,TGTGCCAGCAGTGACACAGGGGAGGTTCAGCCCCAGCATTTT,CASSDTGEVQPQHF
-,TRBJ2-3,TRBV5-1,-,TGCGCCAGCAGCTCGCGGGGAACTGGCATCGATACGCAGTATTTT,CASSSRGTGIDTQYF
TRBD1,TRBJ2-7,TRBV19,once,TGTGCCAGTAGCCCCGGGACAGGGCCCTACGAGCAGTACTTC,CASSPGTGPYEQYF
TRBD1,TRBJ2-1,TRBV5-8,-,TGTGCCAGCAGCTTAACCGGGACAGGAGACCTCTACAATGAGCAGTTCTTC,CASSLTGTGDLYNEQFF
-,TRBJ1-5,TRBV19,-,TGTGCCAGTAGTATCCAAGGACAGAGCAATCAGCCCCAGCATTTT,CASSIQGQSNQPQHF
TRBD2,TRBJ2-1,TRBV13,-,TGTGCCAGCAGCTTACCCGGCGGGAGGGCCCTAAGCTCCTACAATGAGCAGTTCTTC,CASSLPGGRALSSYNEQFF
TRBD2,TRBJ2-2,TRBV5-1,-,TGCGCCAGCAGCCTAGGGGTAGCGGGGCGGAACACCGGGGAGCTGTTTTTT,CASSLGVAGRNTGELFF
-,TRBJ1-3,TRBV11-2,-,TGTGCCAGCAGCGTCAGGAAAGCTTCTGGAAACACCATATATTTT,CASSVRKASGNTIYF
TRBD1,TRBJ2-7,TRBV3-1/TRBV3-2,-,TGTGCCAGCAGTCGAAGCCGGGACAGGGAAACAGGTGAGCAGTACTTC,CASSRSRDRETGEQYF
TRBD2,TRBJ2-3,TRBV5-1,-,TGCGCCAGCAGCTTTGAACTAGCGGCAGATACGCAGTATTTT,CASSFELAADTQYF
-,TRBJ1-4,TRBV7-2,once,TGTGCCAGCAGCTTAGCAGGGGTTCGGGAAAAACTGTTTTTT,CASSLAGVREKLFF
-,TRBJ1-1,TRBV7-2,-,TGTGCCAGCAGCTTATCGGCCGGGAGGGGCCCCCGCGAAGCTTTCTTT,CASSLSAGRGPREAFF
-,TRBJ2-1,TRBV7-2,-,TGTGCCAGCAGCTTAGTGACAGGTGGGGGATACAATGAGCAGTTCTTC,CASSLVTGGGYNEQFF
-,TRBJ2-2,TRBV6-5,-,TGTGCCAGCAGTTATGGGGGGGCGCGGACCGGGGAGCTGTTTTTT,CASSYGGARTGELFF